The rows below give T cell receptor beta chains drawn from one sample of a study of cytomegalovirus exposure and HLA in healthy donors. Sequenced by immunoSEQ multiplex PCR; TCRdb stores in-frame clones only, minus some. This table holds some 79,000 clones, 94% found once. The source material was PBMCs. These TCRs come from a woman between 18 and 29 years old in good health and CMV-seropositive. Each CDR3 is given with its conserved first and last residue. The D gene is left open where the match is weak. Size values are once, few and many counts, or a class for expanded clones, and some rows have none.

D gene: .; J gene: TRBJ1-2; clone size: .; V gene: TRBV5-6; CDR3 protein: CASSLDRAGYTF; CDR3 DNA: TGTGCCAGCAGCTTGGACAGGGCGGGCTACACCTTC
D gene: TRBD2; J gene: TRBJ2-7; clone size: .; V gene: TRBV10-3; CDR3 protein: CAISDTSGRLYEQYF; CDR3 DNA: TGTGCCATCAGTGATACTAGCGGGAGACTCTACGAGCAGTACTTC
D gene: TRBD1; J gene: TRBJ2-7; clone size: .; V gene: TRBV6-6; CDR3 protein: CASSRLTRDSSYEQYF; CDR3 DNA: TGTGCCAGCAGTCGCCTAACCCGGGACAGCTCCTACGAGCAGTACTTC
D gene: TRBD2; J gene: TRBJ2-1; clone size: .; V gene: TRBV7-2; CDR3 protein: CASSVSGTSEFEQFF; CDR3 DNA: TGTGCCAGCAGCGTATCCGGGACTAGCGAATTCGAGCAGTTCTTC
D gene: TRBD2; J gene: TRBJ2-3; clone size: .; V gene: TRBV27; CDR3 protein: CASSLLSLAGVSDTQYF; CDR3 DNA: TGTGCCAGCAGTTTGCTCTCACTAGCGGGAGTATCAGATACGCAGTATTTT
D gene: .; J gene: TRBJ2-2; clone size: .; V gene: TRBV7-2; CDR3 protein: CASSARVANTGELFF; CDR3 DNA: TGTGCCAGCAGCGCCAGGGTCGCGAACACCGGGGAGCTGTTTTTT
D gene: TRBD1; J gene: TRBJ2-2; clone size: .; V gene: TRBV2; CDR3 protein: CASQGAATGELFF; CDR3 DNA: TGTGCCAGTCAGGGGGCCGCCACCGGGGAGCTGTTTTTT
D gene: TRBD1; J gene: TRBJ2-7; clone size: .; V gene: TRBV27; CDR3 protein: CASSLNLGDRSYEQYF; CDR3 DNA: TGTGCCAGCAGTTTAAATTTAGGGGACAGATCCTACGAGCAGTACTTC
D gene: .; J gene: TRBJ2-7; clone size: .; V gene: TRBV10-3; CDR3 protein: CAITAGPSYEQYF; CDR3 DNA: TGTGCCATCACGGCGGGACCCAGCTACGAGCAGTACTTC
D gene: TRBD1; J gene: TRBJ2-2; clone size: .; V gene: TRBV6-5; CDR3 protein: CASTNPGTGNGELFF; CDR3 DNA: TGTGCCAGCACCAACCCCGGGACAGGGAACGGGGAGCTGTTTTTT
D gene: .; J gene: TRBJ2-2; clone size: .; V gene: TRBV19; CDR3 protein: CASSQISPTGELFF; CDR3 DNA: TGTGCCAGTAGTCAGATCAGTCCTACCGGGGAGCTGTTTTTT
D gene: TRBD1; J gene: TRBJ1-2; clone size: .; V gene: TRBV30; CDR3 protein: CAIPGGNGYTF; CDR3 DNA: TGTGCCATTCCAGGGGGCAATGGCTACACCTTC
D gene: TRBD2; J gene: TRBJ2-1; clone size: .; V gene: TRBV28; CDR3 protein: CASSFSGTSYNEQFF; CDR3 DNA: TGTGCCAGCAGCTTTAGCGGGACCTCCTACAATGAGCAGTTCTTC
D gene: TRBD2; J gene: TRBJ2-1; clone size: .; V gene: TRBV30; CDR3 protein: CAWRRGRTFGSSNYFF; CDR3 DNA: TGTGCCTGGAGGCGCGGGAGGACCTTCGGGTCCTCTAACTATTTCTTC
D gene: TRBD2; J gene: TRBJ2-5; clone size: .; V gene: TRBV5-1; CDR3 protein: CASRRGAQETQYF; CDR3 DNA: TGCGCCAGCAGGCGGGGGGCCCAAGAGACCCAGTACTTC
D gene: TRBD2; J gene: TRBJ2-7; clone size: .; V gene: TRBV7-9; CDR3 protein: CASSYVAGGSYEQYF; CDR3 DNA: TGTGCCAGCAGCTACGTAGCGGGGGGGAGTTACGAGCAGTACTTC
D gene: .; J gene: TRBJ2-3; clone size: .; V gene: TRBV18; CDR3 protein: CASSQTGTPSTDTQYF; CDR3 DNA: TGTGCCAGCTCCCAGACTGGGACACCGAGCACAGATACGCAGTATTTT
D gene: .; J gene: TRBJ2-5; clone size: .; V gene: TRBV5-4; CDR3 protein: CASSSGTSIQETQYF; CDR3 DNA: TGTGCCAGCAGCTCCGGGACTTCGATACAAGAGACCCAGTACTTC
D gene: .; J gene: TRBJ2-1; clone size: .; V gene: TRBV2; CDR3 protein: CASSEREQDPSKFF; CDR3 DNA: TGTGCCAGCAGTGAACGGGAGCAAGATCCGTCTAAGTTCTTC
D gene: .; J gene: TRBJ1-1; clone size: .; V gene: TRBV11-2; CDR3 protein: CASSYRVNTEAFF; CDR3 DNA: TGTGCCAGCAGCTACAGGGTAAACACTGAAGCTTTCTTT
D gene: TRBD1; J gene: TRBJ1-1; clone size: .; V gene: TRBV28; CDR3 protein: CASSLYFPGQGSDEAFF; CDR3 DNA: TGTGCCAGCAGTTTGTATTTCCCGGGACAGGGGTCGGATGAAGCTTTCTTT
D gene: TRBD2; J gene: TRBJ2-5; clone size: .; V gene: TRBV9; CDR3 protein: CASSVGTSGRRKETQYF; CDR3 DNA: TGTGCCAGCAGCGTAGGGACTAGCGGGAGAAGGAAAGAGACCCAGTACTTC
D gene: TRBD2; J gene: TRBJ2-3; clone size: .; V gene: TRBV7-2; CDR3 protein: CASSSTFPGTSGVSDTQYF; CDR3 DNA: TGTGCCAGCAGCTCCACCTTCCCCGGGACTAGCGGGGTGTCAGATACGCAGTATTTT
D gene: TRBD1; J gene: TRBJ1-2; clone size: .; V gene: TRBV28; CDR3 protein: CASVSGTGYGYTF; CDR3 DNA: TGTGCCAGTGTCTCCGGGACAGGCTATGGCTACACCTTC
D gene: .; J gene: TRBJ1-3; clone size: .; V gene: TRBV2; CDR3 protein: CASNTGPGNTIYF; CDR3 DNA: TGTGCCAGCAATACAGGGCCTGGAAACACCATATATTTT
D gene: TRBD2; J gene: TRBJ2-1; clone size: .; V gene: TRBV9; CDR3 protein: CASSAQGGTSGRTAYNEQFF; CDR3 DNA: TGTGCCAGCAGCGCTCAAGGGGGGACTAGCGGGAGGACGGCCTACAATGAGCAGTTCTTC
D gene: .; J gene: TRBJ1-2; clone size: .; V gene: TRBV29-1; CDR3 protein: CSVDVRTNYGYTF; CDR3 DNA: TGCAGCGTTGATGTCAGGACTAACTATGGCTACACCTTC
D gene: TRBD2; J gene: TRBJ2-1; clone size: .; V gene: TRBV2; CDR3 protein: CASGASGRIYNEQFF; CDR3 DNA: TGTGCCAGCGGGGCTAGCGGGAGGATTTACAATGAGCAGTTCTTC
D gene: .; J gene: TRBJ1-6; clone size: .; V gene: TRBV19; CDR3 protein: CASRTIPSYNSPLHF; CDR3 DNA: TGTGCCAGTAGGACAATTCCCTCCTATAATTCACCCCTCCACTTT
D gene: .; J gene: TRBJ1-1; clone size: few; V gene: TRBV10-1; CDR3 protein: CASSEFVQGSRSTEAFF; CDR3 DNA: TGCGCCAGCAGTGAGTTCGTTCAGGGGTCGAGATCCACTGAAGCTTTCTTT
D gene: .; J gene: TRBJ2-7; clone size: .; V gene: TRBV4-1; CDR3 protein: CASSSTGSYEQYF; CDR3 DNA: TGCGCCAGCAGCAGTACAGGGTCCTACGAGCAGTACTTC
D gene: .; J gene: TRBJ2-7; clone size: .; V gene: TRBV2; CDR3 protein: CASSSSRGSYEQYF; CDR3 DNA: TGTGCCAGCAGTAGCTCGAGGGGGTCCTACGAGCAGTACTTC
D gene: TRBD2; J gene: TRBJ2-2; clone size: .; V gene: TRBV15; CDR3 protein: CATSREASGTGELFF; CDR3 DNA: TGTGCCACCAGCAGAGAGGCTAGCGGCACCGGGGAGCTGTTTTTT
D gene: TRBD1; J gene: TRBJ2-6; clone size: .; V gene: TRBV28; CDR3 protein: CASSLTQGKSSGANVLTF; CDR3 DNA: TGTGCCAGCAGCCTCACACAGGGGAAAAGCTCTGGGGCCAACGTCCTGACTTTC
D gene: .; J gene: TRBJ2-1; clone size: .; V gene: TRBV5-1; CDR3 protein: CASSLVLATYNEQFF; CDR3 DNA: TGCGCCAGCAGCTTGGTTCTAGCGACTTACAATGAGCAGTTCTTC
D gene: .; J gene: TRBJ1-5; clone size: .; V gene: TRBV27; CDR3 protein: CASSPGLRNQPQHF; CDR3 DNA: TGTGCCAGCAGTCCAGGGTTGCGCAATCAGCCCCAGCATTTT
D gene: .; J gene: TRBJ1-1; clone size: once; V gene: TRBV16; CDR3 protein: CASSQSAGNTEAFF; CDR3 DNA: TGTGCCAGCAGCCAATCGGCAGGGAACACTGAAGCTTTCTTT
D gene: .; J gene: TRBJ1-4; clone size: .; V gene: TRBV19; CDR3 protein: CASSIGTASLSATNEKLFF; CDR3 DNA: TGTGCCAGTAGTATAGGGACAGCGTCACTTTCAGCAACTAATGAAAAACTGTTTTTT
D gene: TRBD1; J gene: TRBJ1-1; clone size: .; V gene: TRBV27; CDR3 protein: CASSLAAGGGTEAFF; CDR3 DNA: TGTGCCAGCAGTTTAGCAGCAGGGGGTGGCACTGAAGCTTTCTTT
D gene: .; J gene: TRBJ2-1; clone size: .; V gene: TRBV14; CDR3 protein: CASSQGVQGKTTKYNEQFF; CDR3 DNA: TGTGCCAGCAGCCAAGGGGTCCAGGGAAAAACTACAAAGTACAATGAGCAGTTCTTC
D gene: TRBD2; J gene: TRBJ2-3; clone size: .; V gene: TRBV2; CDR3 protein: CATSGGWTDTQYF; CDR3 DNA: TGTGCCACCTCGGGGGGGTGGACAGATACGCAGTATTTT
D gene: .; J gene: TRBJ2-2; clone size: .; V gene: TRBV28; CDR3 protein: CASSLSWTGELFF; CDR3 DNA: TGTGCCAGCAGCCTTAGCTGGACCGGGGAGCTGTTTTTT